This T cell receptor beta chain was captured by sequencing in a study of blood T cell repertoires in COVID-19. The overall study: There were acute and convalescent COVID-19 samples, and they came from the United States, Italy and Spain. PBMCs, B-cell-depleted T cells, or T cells provided the cDNA or gDNA that made up the material.

CDR3 length equals 14 residues. Germline CDR1 LNHDA, CDR2 SQIVND (reference sequence). With V trimmed by 4 bases and J by 5 bases, 5 bases remained unmatched. Under the authors' procedure: It was from reference gene primer amplification that nucleated cell counts were estimated. Here immunoSEQ multiplex PCR was the method, and the copy in TCRdb shows in-frame clones only, minus some. D and trimming come from the DNA, and the V and J calls and clone size come from that table. The profile shows fewer than 200,000 clones, roughly 88% of them singletons. The specimen sequenced was peripheral blood. The chain combines TRBV19 with TRBJ1-5; 7 positions match TRBD1. The receptor comes from a woman over 75 with acute or convalescent COVID-19. The DNA of the CDR3 is TGTGCCAGTAGTAAGGGGGCTAGGGATCAGCCCCAGCATTTT. Its protein is CASSKGARDQPQHF.